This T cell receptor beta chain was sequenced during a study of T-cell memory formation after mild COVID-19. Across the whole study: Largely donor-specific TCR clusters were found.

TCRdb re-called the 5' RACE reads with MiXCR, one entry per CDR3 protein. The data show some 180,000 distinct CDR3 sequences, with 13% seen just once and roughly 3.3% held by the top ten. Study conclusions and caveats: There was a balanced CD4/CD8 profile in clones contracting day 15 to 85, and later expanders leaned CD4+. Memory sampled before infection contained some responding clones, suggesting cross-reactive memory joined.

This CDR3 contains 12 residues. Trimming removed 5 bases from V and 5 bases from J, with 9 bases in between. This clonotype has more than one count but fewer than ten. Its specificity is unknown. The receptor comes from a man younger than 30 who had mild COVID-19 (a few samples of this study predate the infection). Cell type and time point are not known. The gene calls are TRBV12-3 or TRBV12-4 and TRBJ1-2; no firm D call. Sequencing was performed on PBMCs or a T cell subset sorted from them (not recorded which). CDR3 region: CASSRLTYGYTF. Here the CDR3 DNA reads TGTGCCAGCAGTCGATTGACGTATGGCTACACCTTC.